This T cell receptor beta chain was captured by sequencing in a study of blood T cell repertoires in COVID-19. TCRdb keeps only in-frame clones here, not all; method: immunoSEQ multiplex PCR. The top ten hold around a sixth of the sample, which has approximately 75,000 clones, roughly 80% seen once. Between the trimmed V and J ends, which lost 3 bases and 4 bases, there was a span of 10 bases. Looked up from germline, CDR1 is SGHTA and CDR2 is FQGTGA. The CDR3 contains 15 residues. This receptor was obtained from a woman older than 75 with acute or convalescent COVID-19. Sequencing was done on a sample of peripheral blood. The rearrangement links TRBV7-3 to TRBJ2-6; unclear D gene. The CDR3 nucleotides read TGTGCCAGCAGCTTTTCCCTAAACGGGGCCAACGTCCTGACTTTC. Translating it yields CASSFSLNGANVLTF. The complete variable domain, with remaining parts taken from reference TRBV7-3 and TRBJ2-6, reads GAGVSQTPSNKVTEKGKYVELRCDPISGHTALYWYRQSLGQGPEFLIYFQGTGAADDSGLPNDRFFAVRPEGSVSTLKIQRTERGDSAVYLCASSFSLNGANVLTFGAGSRLTVL.